Following are 2 T cell receptor beta chains from one sample sequenced in a study of blood T cell repertoires in COVID-19. Assay: immunoSEQ multiplex PCR; the TCRdb copy retains only in-frame clones and omits some. The table has some 350,000 clones, 80% to 90% seen once. The sample consisted of PBMCs or T cells enriched from blood (not recorded which). These TCRs come from a man aged 25 to 40 who had recovered from COVID-19.

As to this clone: The sample contains more than one DNA sequence encoding this CDR3. The gene calls are TRBV5-6 and TRBJ2-7, with TRBD1 as a possible D gene (5 bases). The CDR3 contains 12 residues. Germline lookup yields CDR1 SGHDT and CDR2 YYEEEE. The V end was cut by 3 bases, the J end by 4 bases, with 8 bases between. CDR3 nucleotides: TGTGCCAGCAGCTCTGACAGTTACGAGCAGTACTTC. It translates to CASSSDSYEQYF.

The chain employs TRBV5-6 and TRBJ2-7; 7 bases are a match to TRBD1. V trimming: 1 base; J trimming: 6 bases; junction bases outside the gene matches: 1. Germline-derived CDR1 and CDR2 are SGHDT and YYEEEE. The length of the CDR3 is 12 residues. The CDR3, as DNA: TGTGCCAGCAGCTTGTGGGACAGCGAGCAGTACTTC. It yields the protein CASSLWDSEQYF. Filled out from reference TRBV5-6 and TRBJ2-7, the complete variable domain reads DAGVTQSPTHLIKTRGQQVTLRCSPKSGHDTVSWYQQALGQGPQFIFQYYEEEERQRGNFPDRFSGHQFPNYSSELNVNALLLGDSALYLCASSLWDSEQYFGPGTRLTVT.